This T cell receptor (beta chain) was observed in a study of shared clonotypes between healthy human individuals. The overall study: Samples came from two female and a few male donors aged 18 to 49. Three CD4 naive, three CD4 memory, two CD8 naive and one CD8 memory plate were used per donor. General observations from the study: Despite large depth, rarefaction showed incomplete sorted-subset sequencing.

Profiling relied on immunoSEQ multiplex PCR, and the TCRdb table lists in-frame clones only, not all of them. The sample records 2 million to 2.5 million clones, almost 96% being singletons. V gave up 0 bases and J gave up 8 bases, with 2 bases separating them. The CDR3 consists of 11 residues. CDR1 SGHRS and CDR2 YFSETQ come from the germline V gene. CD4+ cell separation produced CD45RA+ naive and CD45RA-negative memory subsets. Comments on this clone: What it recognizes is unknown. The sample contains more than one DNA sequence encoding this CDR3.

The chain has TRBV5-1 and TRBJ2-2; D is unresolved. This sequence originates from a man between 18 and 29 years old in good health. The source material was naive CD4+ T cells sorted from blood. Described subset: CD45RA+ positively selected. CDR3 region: CASSLAGELFF. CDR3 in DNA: TGCGCCAGCAGCTTGGCAGGGGAGCTGTTTTTT.